Sequencing of this T cell receptor (beta chain) was carried out in a study of CD8+ T cells in alopecia areata (dated by TCRdb to 2016 to 2018). The study in broad terms: The treated patients took part in an open-label pilot trial in which moderate-to-severe alopecia areata was treated with oral tofacitinib at 5 to 10 mg twice daily. Tofacitinib was given for 6 to 18 months, followed by 6 months of follow-up off drug to assess delayed response and recurrence. Disease severity in treated patients was measured with the SALT score, which quantifies the percentage of affected scalp surface area. High-throughput TCRbeta sequencing was used to examine T cell clonal expansion in alopecia areata in both the C3H/HeJ mouse model and human patients. In humans, TCRbeta sequencing was performed on scalp tissue and on sorted CD4+ and CD8+ peripheral blood T cells from healthy controls and from patients with patchy or totalis/universalis alopecia areata. Biopsies were taken from tofacitinib-treated patients at baseline and at 4 and 24 weeks of treatment, and a later scalp biopsy was taken in several of the tofacitinib-treated patients. Clonality in the scalp was compared among normal scalp (n=4), patchy alopecia areata scalp (n=8), and alopecia totalis/universalis scalp (n=8). The RNA source kit depended on sample type: the PAXgene miRNA kit for fixed scalp, the miRNeasy kit for PBMCs, and the RNeasy kit for mouse skin. immunoSEQ multiplex PCR using 35 Vbeta forward primers and 13 Jbeta reverse primers was used to amplify TCRbeta CDR3 regions.

A note on this clone: Its antigen has not been determined. The sample holds no much larger clone one base away, and base qualities are not on file.

Paper-wide results and their limitations: Compared with normal scalp, lesional scalp had higher clonality and more expanded CD8+ clones, particularly in alopecia totalis/universalis, a pattern that suggests antigenic drive. Tofacitinib significantly decreased scalp clonality and the number of expanded CD8+ clones among the top 100 scalp clones. Many expanded lesional clones were found to persist in scalp and blood during tofacitinib treatment, and relapse after treatment cessation may be partly explained by this persistence. Because the treated cohort was small and included a single nonresponder, larger studies are needed to assess links between baseline CD8+ expansion and response. Shared TCR sequences between patients were less evident than in mice, which may be partly attributable to HLA diversity in the patient population. Unlike mouse skin, which is dominated by gammadelta T cells, normal human skin has resident alphabeta T cells that are also sequenced, and this complicates analysis of the scalp TCR repertoire.

The CDR3 runs 11 residues from the cysteine to the phenylalanine. The DNA shown is the 33-base CDR3, in frame from base 1. Via the germline V gene, CDR1 is SNHLY and CDR2 FYNNEI. From V the trimming removes 9 bases and from J it removes 12 bases, while the gene matches leave 7 bases of the junction unaccounted for. What the time point label conveys for this sample: 20 to 30 weeks on oral tofacitinib. The treatment or condition label of this sample denotes: oral pan-JAK inhibitor, 5-10 mg twice daily. Lesional scalp punch biopsies and peripheral blood were collected from alopecia areata patients. After PBMCs were isolated by density centrifugation and stained for CD3, CD4 and CD8, a FACSAria was used to sort CD4+ and CD8+ T cells. The protocol used for the library was the immunoSEQ multiplex PCR assay. RNA was extracted from all samples and reverse transcribed into cDNA as template for TCR sequencing. First-strand cDNA was synthesized using SuperScript III with a 2:1 mix of oligo-dT and random hexamers. A synthetic immune receptor repertoire was used to measure amplification bias, and any remaining bias was corrected computationally. The authors processed their data as follows. Raw reads were preprocessed to remove errors, and CDR3 was defined according to IMGT conventions as the region from the conserved cysteine to phenylalanine. Clonality was computed by normalizing Shannon entropy by log2 of the number of productive unique TCRs and subtracting the result from 1. Whether each scalp clone was CD4 or CD8 was inferred by checking scalp TCRbeta sequences against the CD4 and CD8 repertoires from sorted blood. The clones in this table, taken by TCRdb from immuneACCESS, are in-frame only. Not every clone is retained; where verified, under half of the shortfall comes from an unresolved V gene, and the cause of the rest is unknown. The D gene and trimming were derived from the DNA, and the V and J assignments and clone size from that table. The sample profile shows 150,000 to 250,000 clones; 58% of them were found once. Together, the top ten hold 4.5% to 6% of the sample.

The receptor comes from a human donor with alopecia areata. The sequences come from CD4+ T cells sorted from blood, collected at week 24, from a patient treated with tofacitinib. The V and J genes are TRBV2 and TRBJ2-1, with 8 central nucleotides matching TRBD1. The DNA sequence reads TGTGCCAGGACAGGGGAAGAGGGGCAGTTCTTC. This translates into CARTGEEGQFF.